Described below is a single TCR beta chain sequence and its context. The data were obtained in a study of T cells in tuberculosis. Study-wide context: The T cells targeted glucose monomycolate, a mycobacterial lipid, via CD1B. In South Africa, adults with active tuberculosis were compared with IGRA-negative and latently infected IGRA-positive adolescents.

The table came from immunoSEQ multiplex PCR; TCRdb's copy has only in-frame clones and leaves some out. The data hold tens of thousands of clones, with roughly 96% observed a single time. From germline, CDR1 is PRHDT and CDR2 FYEKMQ (reference sequence). The junction had 4 bases not matched to a gene; V was cut back by 5 bases and J by 0 bases. The length of the CDR3 is 15 residues. Unsorted cryopreserved PBMC were sequenced, averaging about 92,000 T cells per clinical donor. The chain has TRBV13 and TRBJ2-1, with 7 bases matching TRBD1. The source of this sequence is a donor under 30 with latent tuberculosis or without tuberculosis infection. Sequenced input: PBMCs. The CDR3 DNA reads as TGTGCCAGCAGCCCGGGACAGAGCTCCTACAATGAGCAGTTCTTC. Translating it yields CASSPGQSSYNEQFF.